Below, 32 T cell receptor beta chains from the same sample are listed, as sequenced in a study of persistence of HIV-infected CD4 T cells. The antigens of these receptors remain unknown. Sequencing used immunoSEQ version 4 in survey mode. Repertoires were generated with immunoSEQ multiplex PCR, while TCRdb's copy carries only in-frame clones and drops some. Of 37,000 or so clones in the sample, 87% were seen once. Anti-CD3/anti-CD28 beads served as a nonspecific positive control stimulus. Sorting selected CD4+ T cells upregulating both CD40 ligand and CD69. The sample here was CD4+ T cells sorted from PBMCs after approximately 18-hour stimulation, taken from a patient who received antiretroviral therapy. Receptor source: an adult man with HIV who was CMV-seropositive.

V is TRBV4-2 and J is TRBJ2-2, with 7 bases matching TRBD1. CDR3 size: 15 residues. Trimming removed 3 bases from V and 4 bases from J; junction bases left unmatched: 5. Germline lookup yields CDR1 LGHNA and CDR2 YNFKEQ. This CDR3 is CASSQVPGGTGELFF. CDR3 nucleotide sequence: TGTGCCAGCAGCCAGGTCCCAGGGGGCACCGGGGAGCTGTTTTTT.

The chain uses TRBV15 and TRBJ1-5; perhaps TRBD1 as D (5 bases). Germline-derived CDR1 and CDR2 are LNHNV and YYDKDF (reference sequence). V was shortened by 0 bases and J by 4 bases, with 16 bases between the two germline ends. CDR3 length: 17 amino acids. CDR3 bases: TGTGCCACCAGCAGAGATTTGGGACTGGAGGGGAATCAGCCCCAGCATTTT. Residues: CATSRDLGLEGNQPQHF.

This clone was seen just once. The chain joins TRBV6-5 to TRBJ1-3; no clear D gene. Germline V gene sequence: CDR1 MNHEY, CDR2 SVGAGI. This CDR3 has 16 residues. Trimming removed 0 bases from V and 0 bases from J, with 9 bases in between. CDR3 amino acids: CASSYSRQHSGNTIYF. The CDR3 bases are TGTGCCAGCAGTTACTCGAGGCAGCACTCTGGAAACACCATATATTTT.

The sample holds one count of this clone. V gene TRBV12-3 or TRBV12-4 combines with J gene TRBJ2-7; D possibly corresponds to TRBD1 (6 bases). The CDR3 is 13 amino acids. The ends were cut back, 3 bases at V and 4 bases at J, with 10 bases in the middle. The CDR3 DNA is TGTGCCAGCAGTTTTCTGAGGGGGTACGAGCAGTACTTC. Its protein is CASSFLRGYEQYF.

V and J are TRBV12-3 or TRBV12-4 and TRBJ2-1; weak D call: TRBD1 (5 bases). The CDR3 has 12 amino acids. V was shortened by 7 bases and J by 13 bases, with 17 bases between the two germline ends. The CDR3 reads CASTLAAGSQFF. CDR3 nucleotide sequence: TGTGCCAGCACCCTCGCGGCAGGGTCTCAGTTCTTC.

The rearrangement joins TRBV25-1 to TRBJ1-2, with 9 bases lining up with TRBD1. The CDR3 contains 14 residues. J gave up 7 bases and V 4 bases, and 7 bases lay outside the gene matches. Germline CDR1 reads MGHDK; CDR2 reads SYGVNS. In nucleotides, the CDR3 is TGTGCCAGCAGTGCGGAACAGGGGGCGGGTGGCTACACCTTC. Protein: CASSAEQGAGGYTF.

This clone has more than one count but fewer than ten. The CDR3 nucleotides are TGTGCCACCAGGACAGGGAGTACTGGAAACACCATATATTTT. Translated, it gives CATRTGSTGNTIYF. The chain joins TRBV2 to TRBJ1-3; 8 bases fit TRBD1. CDR1 SNHLY and CDR2 FYNNEI come from the germline V gene. The V segment lost 10 bases and the J segment 2 bases; nucleotides outside the gene matches: 7. The CDR3 contains 14 residues.

V is TRBV7-2 and J is TRBJ1-4; 8 nucleotides agree with TRBD1. This CDR3 contains 15 residues. Germline values: CDR1 SGHTA, CDR2 FQGNSA. Unmatched junction bases numbered 10, after V lost 5 bases and J lost 8 bases. The CDR3 is CASSAQGAGWEKLFF. The CDR3 bases are TGTGCCAGCAGCGCTCAGGGGGCCGGGTGGGAAAAACTGTTTTTT.

This rearrangement joins TRBV7-2 to TRBJ1-3; D gene unclear. Between the trimmed V and J ends, which lost 5 bases and 4 bases, there was a span of 12 bases. Germline V lookup: CDR1 SGHTA, CDR2 FQGNSA. The CDR3 runs to 14 residues. Here the CDR3 DNA reads TGTGCCAGCAGCCCGGCCGTCTTCGGAAACACCATATATTTT. This translates into CASSPAVFGNTIYF.

V is TRBV28 and J is TRBJ1-1; D not certain. The length of the CDR3 is 11 residues. Germline loops: CDR1 MDHEN, CDR2 SYDVKM. Trimming removed 6 bases at V and 6 bases at J, with 8 bases between. The CDR3 DNA sequence: TGTGCCAGCAGCGCTTACGCTGAAGCTTTCTTT. Protein sequence: CASSAYAEAFF.

This chain connects TRBV28 to TRBJ1-5; TRBD1 matches at 9 bases. The CDR3 loop spans 17 amino acids. Losses at the gene ends were 4 bases for V and 7 bases for J; bases not matched to a gene: 14. CDR1 is MDHEN and CDR2 is SYDVKM in the germline V gene. The CDR3 coding sequence is TGTGCCAGCAGTTCGCCTGGGACAGGGCGACAGGGGCAGCCCCAGCATTTT. Its translation is CASSSPGTGRQGQPQHF.

The V and J genes are TRBV14 and TRBJ1-6; D unresolved. The CDR3 covers 15 residues. CDR1 and CDR2 (germline): SGHDN, FVKESK. The ends were cut back, 3 bases at V and 9 bases at J, with 15 bases in the middle. The CDR3: CASSHREYRGSPLHF. The CDR3 bases are TGTGCCAGCAGCCACAGAGAATACCGGGGTTCACCCCTCCACTTT.

The chain links TRBV12-3 or TRBV12-4 to TRBJ2-7; D is ambiguous. The CDR3 spans 12 residues. Trimming removed 1 base from V and 3 bases from J, with 4 bases in between. The CDR3 is CASSLDSYEQYF. CDR3 coding DNA: TGTGCCAGCAGTTTAGACAGCTACGAGCAGTACTTC.

V gene TRBV4-2 combines with J gene TRBJ2-5; no definite D call. CDR1 and CDR2 (germline): LGHNA, YNFKEQ. Trimming pared 3 bases from V and 4 bases from J, leaving 12 bases between. This CDR3 is built from 14 residues. The CDR3 region is CASSHPAESETQYF. CDR3 coding DNA: TGTGCCAGCAGCCACCCCGCCGAGTCAGAGACCCAGTACTTC.

CDR3 in DNA: TGTGCCAGCAGGCCGGGACAGGGGGCCACTCAGCCCCAGCATTTT. Translating gives CASRPGQGATQPQHF. The chain uses TRBV2 and TRBJ1-5; 12 positions match TRBD1. The V and J ends lost 6 bases and 6 bases, in that order; junction bases with no gene match: 6. The CDR3 sequence is 15 residues long. Germline loops: CDR1 SNHLY, CDR2 FYNNEI.

The rearrangement links TRBV18 to TRBJ1-4, with a possible D match to TRBD1 (6 bases). The CDR3 sequence is 13 residues long. The germline gives CDR1 KGHSH, CDR2 LQKENI. V dropped 9 bases and J dropped 4 bases, with 12 bases sitting between them. CDR3 residues: CASTQGHNEKLFF. Here the CDR3 DNA reads TGTGCCAGTACACAGGGACATAATGAAAAACTGTTTTTT. The full variable domain, with the rest looked up from reference TRBV18 and TRBJ1-4, is NAGVMQNPRHLVRRRGQEARLRCSPMKGHSHVYWYRQLPEEGLKFMVYLQKENIIDESGMPKERFSAEFPKEGPSILRIQQVVRGDSAAYFCASTQGHNEKLFFGSGTQLSVL.

The chain is built from TRBV24-1 and TRBJ1-2; 9 bases are a match to TRBD1. Trimming at V came to 3 bases and at J to 4 bases, leaving 8 bases not matched to a gene. Germline CDR1 is KGHDR and CDR2 is SFDVKD. The CDR3 runs 16 residues. The CDR3 loop is CATSDGGQGGIYGYTF. The CDR3 coding sequence is TGTGCCACCAGTGATGGGGGACAGGGAGGAATCTATGGCTACACCTTC.

This chain connects TRBV30 to TRBJ2-7, with D maybe TRBD2 (5 bases). The CDR3 is made up of 14 amino acids. Germline V gives CDR1 GTSNPN, CDR2 SVGIG (reference sequence). The germline V and J ends were trimmed by 0 bases and 2 bases, with 11 bases remaining between them. This CDR3 reads CAWSVRLATYEQYF. In DNA form, the CDR3 reads TGTGCCTGGAGTGTACGATTAGCGACCTACGAGCAGTACTTC.

This chain links TRBV28 with TRBJ2-1; D is undetermined. With 2 bases removed from V and 3 bases from J, the gap between germline ends came to 5 bases. The CDR3 extends over 13 amino acids. Germline V gene sequence: CDR1 MDHEN, CDR2 SYDVKM. The DNA of the CDR3 is TGTGCCAGCAGTTTAGACTTCTACAATGAGCAGTTCTTC. This encodes CASSLDFYNEQFF. The full variable domain, rest sourced from reference TRBV28 and TRBJ2-1, is DVKVTQSSRYLVKRTGEKVFLECVQDMDHENMFWYRQDPGLGLRLIYFSYDVKMKEKGDIPEGYSVSREKKERFSLILESASTNQTSMYLCASSLDFYNEQFFGPGTRLTVL.

The rearrangement uses TRBV7-2 and TRBJ2-7, with 8 bases lining up with TRBD1. V trimming: 0 bases; J trimming: 3 bases; junction bases outside the gene matches: 4. CDR1 is SGHTA, CDR2 FQGNSA, per germline. This CDR3 comprises 15 residues. The CDR3 protein is CASSLAPTGGYEQYF. CDR3 bases: TGTGCCAGCAGCTTAGCGCCAACAGGGGGCTACGAGCAGTACTTC.

The chain couples TRBV20-1 to TRBJ2-3, with D uncertain. The germline gives CDR1 DFQATT, CDR2 SNEGSKA (reference sequence). This CDR3 spans 11 amino acids. Between the trimmed V and J ends, which lost 4 bases and 4 bases, there was a span of 6 bases. CDR3 DNA: TGCAGTGCTACGCTTTCAGATACGCAGTATTTT. Translation gives CSATLSDTQYF.

The CDR3 DNA follows: TGCAGCGTTAATCGAAGAGCTGAAGCTTTCTTT. Protein: CSVNRRAEAFF. The chain uses TRBV29-1 and TRBJ1-1; D not certain. V lost 5 bases and J 6 bases, leaving 10 bases between the germline ends. Germline lookup yields CDR1 SQVTM and CDR2 ANQGSEA. This CDR3 contains 11 residues.

The rearrangement uses TRBV6-5 and TRBJ1-4; 10 bases line up with TRBD1. The J segment lost 8 bases and the V segment lost 7 bases, leaving 7 bases of the junction unmatched. The CDR3 is 14 residues long. Germline values: CDR1 MNHEY, CDR2 SVGAGI. For the CDR3, the DNA is TGTGCCAGCACCGGGACAGGGGCAGGAGAAAAACTGTTTTTT. This sequence encodes CASTGTGAGEKLFF.

The chain recombines TRBV7-2 with TRBJ1-5; D remains unclear. Germline V gene lookup returns CDR1 SGHTA and CDR2 FQGNSA. V dropped 2 bases and J dropped 0 bases, with 5 bases sitting between them. The CDR3 spans 14 residues. The CDR3 coding sequence is TGTGCCAGCAGCTTACAGTATAGCAATCAGCCCCAGCATTTT. The encoded protein is CASSLQYSNQPQHF.

The gene calls are TRBV5-1 and TRBJ2-3; either TRBD1 or TRBD2 may supply D (6 bases each). The ends were cut back, 0 bases at V and 3 bases at J, with 17 bases in the middle. The CDR3 has 17 residues. In germline, CDR1 is SGHRS, CDR2 YFSETQ. CDR3 region: CASSLGLGGSRTDTQYF. CDR3 sequence (DNA): TGCGCCAGCAGCTTGGGTTTAGGGGGGAGTCGGACAGATACGCAGTATTTT.

V gene TRBV9 combines with J gene TRBJ2-5; unclear D gene. The CDR3 is 13 residues long. Germline CDR1 SGDLS, CDR2 YYNGEE. V was clipped by 5 bases and J by 7 bases, with 15 bases between them. The CDR3 is CASSAITAGTQYF. The CDR3 DNA follows: TGTGCCAGCAGTGCTATCACCGCAGGGACCCAGTACTTC.

The rearrangement joins TRBV11-3 to TRBJ2-5, with 9 bases aligning to TRBD1. This CDR3 spans 16 amino acids. CDR1 and CDR2 (germline): SGHNT, YENEEA. J was trimmed by 4 bases and V by 5 bases; bases with no gene match: 11. The CDR3 DNA follows: TGTGCCAGCAGCCCGGGACAGGGTGAGGGGGGAGAGACCCAGTACTTC. Translation: CASSPGQGEGGETQYF.

The rearrangement joins TRBV7-2 to TRBJ2-6; D may be TRBD1 (6 bases). The V gene lost 4 bases and the J gene lost 0 bases, with 10 bases spanning the gap. CDR3 length: 16 residues. Germline CDR1 SGHTA, CDR2 FQGNSA. CDR3: CASSSPTGSGANVLTF. The CDR3 nucleotides are TGTGCCAGCAGCTCCCCGACAGGCTCTGGGGCCAACGTCCTGACTTTC. The whole variable domain, filled in from reference TRBV7-2 and TRBJ2-6, reads GAGVSQSPSNKVTEKGKDVELRCDPISGHTALYWYRQSLGQGLEFLIYFQGNSAPDKSGLPSDRFSAERTGGSVSTLTIQRTQQEDSAVYLCASSSPTGSGANVLTFGAGSRLTVL.

The rearrangement joins TRBV5-1 to TRBJ2-7, with D unresolved. Trimming cost V 3 bases and J 0 bases, with 10 bases left between them. From germline, CDR1 is SGHRS and CDR2 YFSETQ. The CDR3 runs to 14 residues. CDR3 DNA: TGCGCCAGCAGCTCGTCAGTAGGCTCCTACGAGCAGTACTTC. Its protein product is CASSSSVGSYEQYF.

The chain has TRBV5-6 and TRBJ1-1, with D unresolved. CDR3 length: 16 amino acids. CDR1 is SGHDT and CDR2 is YYEEEE in the germline V gene. The germline V and J ends were trimmed by 4 bases and 1 base, with 17 bases remaining between them. CDR3 in DNA: TGTGCCAGCAGCAGTAACCCCCGCTTGGGGAACACTGAAGCTTTCTTT. Translating gives CASSSNPRLGNTEAFF.

The chain combines TRBV30 with TRBJ1-4; the D gene is possibly TRBD1 (6 bases). The length of the CDR3 is 13 residues. Germline lookup yields CDR1 GTSNPN and CDR2 SVGIG (reference sequence). Trimming left V 4 bases short and J 8 bases short, with 14 bases between. In DNA, the CDR3 is TGTGCCTGGAAACTTCAGGGGAGCGAAAAACTGTTTTTT. Translated: CAWKLQGSEKLFF.

The rearrangement uses TRBV29-1 and TRBJ2-5; 9 bases line up with TRBD2. Germline trimming cut 7 bases from V and 5 bases from J; bases unmatched to any gene: 8. The CDR3 is 13 residues long. The germline V gene encodes CDR1 SQVTM and CDR2 ANQGSEA. The CDR3 nucleotides are TGCAGCGACAACGGGAGCGGGGGGGAGACCCAGTACTTC. Translation: CSDNGSGGETQYF.